This entry lists 22 T cell receptor beta chains sequenced from one sample in a study of T-cell memory formation after mild COVID-19. TCRdb recomputed calls from the 5' RACE reads with MiXCR, one row per CDR3 protein. The sample has about 430,000 distinct CDR3 sequences; 24% are singletons. Source material: PBMCs or a T cell subset sorted from them (not recorded which). These receptors came from an adult woman who had mild COVID-19 (a few samples of this study predate the infection). Cell type and time point are not known.

The table lists this clonotype with a few counts. This chain connects TRBV5-1 to TRBJ2-5; the match to TRBD1 covers 8 bases. CDR3 length: 14 amino acids. Losses at the gene ends were 2 bases for V and 4 bases for J; bases not matched to a gene: 4. Germline V gene lookup returns CDR1 SGHRS and CDR2 YFSETQ. The CDR3 nucleotides read TGCGCCAGCAGCTTCTCGACAGGGGCAGAGACCCAGTACTTC. The encoded protein is CASSFSTGAETQYF. Full variable domain (remainder filled in from reference TRBV5-1 and TRBJ2-5): KAGVTQTPRYLIKTRGQQVTLSCSPISGHRSVSWYQQTPGQGLQFLFEYFSETQRNKGNFPGRFSGRQFSNSRSEMNVSTLELGDSALYLCASSFSTGAETQYFGPGTRLLVL.

V is TRBV9 and J is TRBJ2-1; D is unclear. Trimming left V 3 bases short and J 3 bases short, with 10 bases between. The CDR3 loop spans 14 amino acids. The germline V gene has CDR1 SGDLS and CDR2 YYNGEE. CDR3 in DNA: TGTGCCAGCAGCGCCCCTGGGGTCTACAATGAGCAGTTCTTC. Its translation: CASSAPGVYNEQFF.

The chain couples TRBV29-1 to TRBJ1-2; D remains ambiguous. Trimming shortened V by 1 base and J by 5 bases, and 8 bases separated the two germline ends. This CDR3 is 12 amino acids long. Germline V gene data show CDR1 as SQVTM and CDR2 as ANQGSEA. CDR3 sequence reads: CSVEVLSYGYTF. The CDR3 bases are TGCAGCGTTGAAGTCCTGAGTTATGGCTACACCTTC.

This clonotype was seen many times. Written as DNA, the CDR3 is TGTGCCAGCACGGACACCGTGCTAATTGGAGATACGCAGTATTTT. Protein product: CASTDTVLIGDTQYF. The chain recombines TRBV7-2 with TRBJ2-3, with D tentatively TRBD1 (5 bases). The V gene lost 7 bases and the J gene lost 5 bases, with 19 bases spanning the gap. The CDR3 is 15 residues long. Germline CDR1 is SGHTA and CDR2 is FQGNSA.

This clonotype was detected only a few times. The gene calls are TRBV2 and TRBJ2-1, with 9 bases lining up with TRBD2. The CDR3 spans 13 residues. Germline CDR1 reads SNHLY; CDR2 reads FYNNEI. The V and J ends lost 5 bases and 10 bases, in that order; junction bases with no gene match: 6. DNA of the CDR3: TGTGCCAGCAGTTTAGCGGGGGCAGCGGAGCAGTTCTTC. It translates to CASSLAGAAEQFF. Based on the CDR3 plus reference TRBV2 and TRBJ2-1, the full variable domain is EPEVTQTPSHQVTQMGQEVILRCVPISNHLYFYWYRQILGQKVEFLVSFYNNEISEKSEIFDDQFSVERPDGSNFTLKIRSTKLEDSAMYFCASSLAGAAEQFFGPGTRLTVL.

The V and J genes are TRBV6-5 and TRBJ2-3; tentative D call: TRBD2 (6 bases). The length of the CDR3 is 16 residues. Germline assignment: CDR1 MNHEY and CDR2 SVGAGI. The germline V and J ends were trimmed by 7 bases and 2 bases, with 19 bases remaining between them. The CDR3 DNA is TGTGCCAGCAAGAGTCATGGCGGCGGGGCCACAGATACGCAGTATTTT. The encoded protein is CASKSHGGGATDTQYF.

This clonotype was seen a handful of times. The chain uses TRBV2 and TRBJ2-1, with a weak D call TRBD2 (6 bases). This CDR3 comprises 14 residues. Trimming shortened V by 4 bases and J by 6 bases, and 13 bases separated the two germline ends. Germline values: CDR1 SNHLY, CDR2 FYNNEI. The CDR3 sequence is CASSVGRGPNEQFF. The CDR3 nucleotides are TGTGCCAGCAGTGTGGGGCGGGGCCCCAATGAGCAGTTCTTC. The full variable domain, its missing parts supplied by reference TRBV2 and TRBJ2-1, is EPEVTQTPSHQVTQMGQEVILRCVPISNHLYFYWYRQILGQKVEFLVSFYNNEISEKSEIFDDQFSVERPDGSNFTLKIRSTKLEDSAMYFCASSVGRGPNEQFFGPGTRLTVL.

The chain carries TRBV30 and TRBJ2-7; D perhaps matches TRBD1 (6 bases). Trimming removed 2 bases at V and 3 bases at J, with 11 bases between. Germline V gives CDR1 GTSNPN, CDR2 SVGIG (reference sequence). The CDR3 has 13 amino acids. The CDR3 spells CAWSRTVNYEQYF. The CDR3 DNA is TGTGCCTGGAGTAGGACAGTAAACTACGAGCAGTACTTC.

This clonotype turned up a few times. This chain links TRBV20-1 with TRBJ2-7; weak D call: TRBD2 (5 bases). Germline-derived CDR1 and CDR2 are DFQATT and SNEGSKA (reference sequence). The V gene lost 1 base and the J gene lost 4 bases, with 11 bases spanning the gap. The CDR3 has 13 amino acids. For the CDR3, the DNA is TGCAGTGCTAGAGGTGCGGAGGTATACGAGCAGTACTTC. It yields the protein CSARGAEVYEQYF.

The chain links TRBV18 to TRBJ2-7, with 10 bases matching TRBD2. In germline, CDR1 is KGHSH, CDR2 LQKENI. The CDR3 is 16 residues long. Trimming cost V 4 bases and J 0 bases; bases outside gene matches: 6. CDR3 residues: CASSQQLAGSSYEQYF. The CDR3 coding sequence is TGTGCCAGCTCACAACAACTAGCGGGGTCCTCCTACGAGCAGTACTTC. Full variable domain (remainder filled in from reference TRBV18 and TRBJ2-7): NAGVMQNPRHLVRRRGQEARLRCSPMKGHSHVYWYRQLPEEGLKFMVYLQKENIIDESGMPKERFSAEFPKEGPSILRIQQVVRGDSAAYFCASSQQLAGSSYEQYFGPGTRLTVT.

The chain has TRBV9 and TRBJ2-3; TRBD2 matches 9 bases. Germline CDR1 SGDLS, CDR2 YYNGEE. This CDR3 has 18 residues. With 0 bases clipped from V and 4 bases from J, the junction kept 12 bases outside the gene matches. CDR3 nucleotides: TGTGCCAGCAGCGTAGATTTGCGGGGGGGCAGGGCGGCAGATACGCAGTATTTT. This gives the protein CASSVDLRGGRAADTQYF. The full variable domain, completed using reference TRBV9 and TRBJ2-3, is DSGVTQTPKHLITATGQRVTLRCSPRSGDLSVYWYQQSLDQGLQFLIQYYNGEERAKGNILERFSAQQFPDLHSELNLSSLELGDSALYFCASSVDLRGGRAADTQYFGPGTRLTVL.

The rearrangement links TRBV6-5 to TRBJ2-3; TRBD2 aligns across 13 bases. The germline CDR1 and CDR2 sequences are MNHEY and SVGAGI. This CDR3 comprises 16 residues. Trimming cost V 4 bases and J 5 bases; bases outside gene matches: 6. The CDR3 loop reads CASSSLAGGHGDTQYF. The CDR3 coding sequence is TGTGCCAGCAGTTCACTAGCGGGGGGGCATGGAGATACGCAGTATTTT.

There are a few counts of this clonotype. This chain links TRBV30 with TRBJ2-3; D may be TRBD1 or TRBD2 (7 bases each). V dropped 0 bases and J dropped 3 bases, with 10 bases sitting between them. The V gene's germline CDR1 is GTSNPN and CDR2 SVGIG (reference sequence). The CDR3 is 14 amino acids. CDR3 nucleotides: TGTGCCTGGAGTGTCAGGGGGGGAACAGATACGCAGTATTTT. As protein: CAWSVRGGTDTQYF.

This clonotype was counted only a few times. V usage is TRBV5-1 and J usage is TRBJ2-3; possible D gene TRBD2, 5 bases. Germline V CDR1 and CDR2: SGHRS, YFSETQ. The CDR3 contains 15 residues. The ends were cut back, 5 bases at V and 4 bases at J, with 17 bases in the middle. The CDR3 region is CASRESGSSADTQYF. DNA of the CDR3: TGCGCCAGCAGGGAGAGCGGAAGCTCTGCAGATACGCAGTATTTT.

The gene calls are TRBV5-1 and TRBJ2-6; D is ambiguous. V was trimmed by 3 bases and J by 0 bases, leaving 13 bases between them. This CDR3 is 17 amino acids long. The germline gives CDR1 SGHRS, CDR2 YFSETQ. In nucleotides, the CDR3 is TGCGCCAGCAGCTCAAGCAAAGTTTCCTCTGGGGCCAACGTCCTGACTTTC. It yields the protein CASSSSKVSSGANVLTF.

This clonotype was detected once. The chain carries TRBV20-1 and TRBJ1-1, with D unclear. Germline V gene data show CDR1 as DFQATT and CDR2 as SNEGSKA (reference sequence). V lost 0 bases and J 4 bases, leaving 12 bases between the germline ends. The length of the CDR3 is 14 residues. The CDR3 is CSARDRGSSTEAFF. The CDR3 DNA is TGCAGTGCTAGAGATCGGGGATCGAGCACTGAAGCTTTCTTT.

This clonotype was observed a handful of times. The V call is TRBV12-3 or TRBV12-4, the J call TRBJ2-3, with D possibly being TRBD2 (5 bases). The V and J ends lost 7 bases and 0 bases respectively, with 11 bases between them. The length of the CDR3 is 14 residues. The CDR3 reads CASTSGSSTDTQYF. The CDR3 DNA sequence: TGTGCCAGCACCAGCGGATCTAGCACAGATACGCAGTATTTT.

The rearrangement joins TRBV11-2 to TRBJ2-4; possibly TRBD1 or TRBD2 for D (5 bases each). Trimming left V 6 bases short and J 4 bases short, with 13 bases between. CDR3 size: 14 residues. The germline CDR1 and CDR2 sequences are SGHAT and FQNNGV. The CDR3 loop reads CASSSGRRKNIQYF. DNA for the CDR3: TGTGCCAGCAGTTCGGGACGACGAAAAAACATTCAGTACTTC.

This clonotype has at least ten counts. The CDR3 is CASSLSPGTGGYNEQFF. The CDR3 DNA reads TGCGCCAGCAGCTTATCACCCGGGACAGGGGGCTACAATGAGCAGTTCTTC. The chain employs TRBV5-1 and TRBJ2-1; 11 bases align to TRBD1. Losses at the gene ends were 2 bases for V and 3 bases for J; bases not matched to a gene: 7. This CDR3 has 17 residues. Germline-derived CDR1 and CDR2 are SGHRS and YFSETQ.

The chain has TRBV12-3 or TRBV12-4 and TRBJ2-3, with 9 positions matching TRBD2. With V trimmed by 5 bases and J by 4 bases, 7 bases remained unmatched. CDR3 length: 15 residues. CDR3 nucleotide sequence: TGTGCCAGCAGTCCCACTGGCGGGAGGGCAGATACGCAGTATTTT. Translation: CASSPTGGRADTQYF.

V and J are TRBV20-1 and TRBJ2-4, with TRBD1 matching over 8 bases. This CDR3 has 15 residues. The V segment lost 5 bases and the J segment 6 bases; nucleotides outside the gene matches: 12. CDR1 DFQATT and CDR2 SNEGSKA come from the germline V gene (reference sequence). The chain's CDR3 is CSASRLQGDRNIQYF. CDR3 coding DNA: TGCAGTGCTTCCCGTTTACAGGGGGACAGAAACATTCAGTACTTC.

In this sample, this clonotype turned up a few times. The chain has TRBV6-6 and TRBJ2-7; 7 positions agree with TRBD2. V was pared by 5 bases and J by 3 bases, with 10 bases of the junction left unmatched. The CDR3 runs to 15 residues. Germline loops: CDR1 MNHNY, CDR2 SVGAGI (reference sequence). This chain's CDR3 is CASSGEGTRSYEQYF. CDR3 in DNA: TGTGCCAGCAGTGGGGAGGGGACCCGAAGCTACGAGCAGTACTTC.